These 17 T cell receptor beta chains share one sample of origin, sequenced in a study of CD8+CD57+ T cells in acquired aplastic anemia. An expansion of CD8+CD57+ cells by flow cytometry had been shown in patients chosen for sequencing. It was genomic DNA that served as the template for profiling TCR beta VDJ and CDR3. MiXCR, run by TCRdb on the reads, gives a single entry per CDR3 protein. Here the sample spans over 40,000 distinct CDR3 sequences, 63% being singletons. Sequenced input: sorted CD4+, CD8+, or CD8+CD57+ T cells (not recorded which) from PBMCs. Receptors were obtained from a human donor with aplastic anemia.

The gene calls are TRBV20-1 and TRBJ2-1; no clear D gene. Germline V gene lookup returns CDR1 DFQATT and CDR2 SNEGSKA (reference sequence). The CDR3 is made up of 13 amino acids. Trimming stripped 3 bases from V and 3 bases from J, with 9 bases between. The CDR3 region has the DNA TGCAGTGCTAGTCTAGGCCTCTACAATGAGCAGTTCTTC. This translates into CSASLGLYNEQFF.

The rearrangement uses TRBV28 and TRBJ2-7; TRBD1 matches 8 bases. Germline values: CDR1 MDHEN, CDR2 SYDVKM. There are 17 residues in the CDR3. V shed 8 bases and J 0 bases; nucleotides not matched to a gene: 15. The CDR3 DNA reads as TGTGCCAGCGGTAGTTCGATCAGGGGGCGAAGCTCCTACGAGCAGTACTTC. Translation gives CASGSSIRGRSSYEQYF.

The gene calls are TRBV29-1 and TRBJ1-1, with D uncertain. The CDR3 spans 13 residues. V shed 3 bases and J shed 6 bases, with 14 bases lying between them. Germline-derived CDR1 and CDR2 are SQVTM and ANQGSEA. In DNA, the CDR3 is TGCAGCGTTGAGCTTGGTTATTTTCCTGAAGCTTTCTTT. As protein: CSVELGYFPEAFF.

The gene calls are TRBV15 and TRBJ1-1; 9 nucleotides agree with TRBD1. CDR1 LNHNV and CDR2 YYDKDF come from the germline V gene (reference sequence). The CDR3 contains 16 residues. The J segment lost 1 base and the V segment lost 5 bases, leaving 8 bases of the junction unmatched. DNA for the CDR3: TGTGCCACCAGCGAGACACAGGGGGCACCGAACACTGAAGCTTTCTTT. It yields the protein CATSETQGAPNTEAFF.

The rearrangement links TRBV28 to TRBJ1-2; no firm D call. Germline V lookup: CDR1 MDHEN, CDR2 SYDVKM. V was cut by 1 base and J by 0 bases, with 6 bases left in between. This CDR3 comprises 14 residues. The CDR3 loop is CASSLSRSNYGYTF. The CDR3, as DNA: TGTGCCAGCAGTTTATCCAGGTCTAACTATGGCTACACCTTC.

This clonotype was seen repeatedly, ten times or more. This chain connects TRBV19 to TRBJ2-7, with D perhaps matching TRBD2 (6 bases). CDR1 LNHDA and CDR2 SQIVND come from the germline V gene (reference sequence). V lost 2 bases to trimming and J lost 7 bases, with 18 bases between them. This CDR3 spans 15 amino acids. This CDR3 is CASSIRGGGSEEQYF. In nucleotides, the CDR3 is TGTGCCAGTAGTATAAGGGGCGGAGGGAGCGAGGAGCAGTACTTC. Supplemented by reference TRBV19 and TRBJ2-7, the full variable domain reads DGGITQSPKYLFRKEGQNVTLSCEQNLNHDAMYWYRQDPGQGLRLIYYSQIVNDFQKGDIAEGYSVSREKKESFPLTVTSAQKNPTAFYLCASSIRGGGSEEQYFGPGTRLTVT.

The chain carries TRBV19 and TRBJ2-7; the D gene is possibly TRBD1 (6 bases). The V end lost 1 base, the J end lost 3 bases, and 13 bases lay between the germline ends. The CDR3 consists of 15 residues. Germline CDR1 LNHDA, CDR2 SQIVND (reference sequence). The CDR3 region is CASSIGGQGLYEQYF. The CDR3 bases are TGTGCCAGTAGTATAGGAGGGCAGGGGCTCTACGAGCAGTACTTC.

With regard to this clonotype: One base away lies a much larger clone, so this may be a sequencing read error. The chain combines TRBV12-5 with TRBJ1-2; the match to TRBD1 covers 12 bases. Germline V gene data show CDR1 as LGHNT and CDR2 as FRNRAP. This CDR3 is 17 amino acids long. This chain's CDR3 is CASGPMDGTGGVFGCTF. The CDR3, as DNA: TGTGCTAGTGGTCCCATGGACGGGACAGGGGGCGTGTTTGGCTGCACCTTC.

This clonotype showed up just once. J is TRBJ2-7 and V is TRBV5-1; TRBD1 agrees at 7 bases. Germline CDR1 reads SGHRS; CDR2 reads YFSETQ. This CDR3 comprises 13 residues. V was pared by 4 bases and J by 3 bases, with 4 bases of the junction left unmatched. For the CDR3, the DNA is TGCGCCAGCAGCCAGGGACAGAACTACGAGCAGTACTTC. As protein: CASSQGQNYEQYF.

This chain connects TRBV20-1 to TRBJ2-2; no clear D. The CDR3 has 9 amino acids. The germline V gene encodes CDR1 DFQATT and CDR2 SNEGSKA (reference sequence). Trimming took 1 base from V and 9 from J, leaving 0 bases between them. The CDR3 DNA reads TGCAGTGCTAGAGGGGAGCTGTTTTTT. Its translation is CSARGELFF.

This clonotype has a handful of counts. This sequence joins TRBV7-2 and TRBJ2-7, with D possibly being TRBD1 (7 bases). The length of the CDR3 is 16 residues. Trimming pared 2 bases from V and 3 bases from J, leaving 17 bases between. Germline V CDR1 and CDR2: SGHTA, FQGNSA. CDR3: CASSLFGGTDNYEQYF. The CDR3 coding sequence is TGTGCCAGCAGCTTATTCGGCGGGACAGACAACTACGAGCAGTACTTC.

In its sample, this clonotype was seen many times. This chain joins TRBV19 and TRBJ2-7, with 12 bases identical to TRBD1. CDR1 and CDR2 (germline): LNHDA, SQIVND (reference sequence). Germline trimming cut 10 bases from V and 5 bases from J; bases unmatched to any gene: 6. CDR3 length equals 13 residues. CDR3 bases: TGTGCCACTCGGGACAGGGGGCACGACGAGCAGTACTTC. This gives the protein CATRDRGHDEQYF.

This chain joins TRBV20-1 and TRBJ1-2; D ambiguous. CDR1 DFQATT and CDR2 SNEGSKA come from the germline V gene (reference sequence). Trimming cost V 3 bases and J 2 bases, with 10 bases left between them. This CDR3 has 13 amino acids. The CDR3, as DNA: TGCAGTGCTAGTTATGGGTCGAACTATGGCTACACCTTC. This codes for CSASYGSNYGYTF.

The chain's CDR3 is CSVLSGPFTYEQYF. The CDR3 DNA reads TGCAGCGTTCTGTCAGGGCCCTTCACCTACGAGCAGTACTTC. V gene TRBV29-1 combines with J gene TRBJ2-7; tentative D call: TRBD1 (5 bases). The CDR3 loop spans 14 amino acids. Per the germline V gene, CDR1 is SQVTM and CDR2 is ANQGSEA. V lost 5 bases and J lost 2, with 16 bases in between.

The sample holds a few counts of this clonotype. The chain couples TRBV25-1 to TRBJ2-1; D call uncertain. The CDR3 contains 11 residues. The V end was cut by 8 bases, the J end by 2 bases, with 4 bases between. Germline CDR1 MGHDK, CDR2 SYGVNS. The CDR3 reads CASATYNEQFF. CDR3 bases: TGTGCCAGCGCTACCTACAATGAGCAGTTCTTC.

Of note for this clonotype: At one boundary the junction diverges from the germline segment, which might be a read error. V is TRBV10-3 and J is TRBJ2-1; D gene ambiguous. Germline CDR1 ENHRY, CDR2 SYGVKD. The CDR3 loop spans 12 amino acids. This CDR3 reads CASSQSYNEQFF. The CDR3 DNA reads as TGTGCCAGCAGTCAATCGTACAATGAGCAGTTCTTC.

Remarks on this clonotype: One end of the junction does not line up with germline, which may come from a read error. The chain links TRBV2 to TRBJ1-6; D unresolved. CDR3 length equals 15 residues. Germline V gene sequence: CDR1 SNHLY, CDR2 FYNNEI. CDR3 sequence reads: CASALADTVNSPLRF. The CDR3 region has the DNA TGTGCCAGCGCACTAGCAGATACGGTAAATTCACCCCTCCGCTTT.